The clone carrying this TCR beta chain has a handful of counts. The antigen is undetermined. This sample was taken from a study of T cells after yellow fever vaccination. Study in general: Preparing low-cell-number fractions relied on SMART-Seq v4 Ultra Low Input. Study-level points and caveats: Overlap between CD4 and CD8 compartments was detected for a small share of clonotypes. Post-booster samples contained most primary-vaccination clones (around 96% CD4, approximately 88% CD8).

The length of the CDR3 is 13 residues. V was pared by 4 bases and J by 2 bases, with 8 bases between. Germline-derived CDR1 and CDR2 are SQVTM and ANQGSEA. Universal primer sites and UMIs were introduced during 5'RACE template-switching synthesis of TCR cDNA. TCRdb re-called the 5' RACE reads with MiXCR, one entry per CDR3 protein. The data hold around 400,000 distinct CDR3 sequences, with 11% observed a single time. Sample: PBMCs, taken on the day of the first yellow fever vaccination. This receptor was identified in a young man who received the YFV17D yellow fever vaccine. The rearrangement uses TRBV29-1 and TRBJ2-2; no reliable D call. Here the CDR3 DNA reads TGCAGCGTTGCCACAGCTAACACCGGGGAGCTGTTTTTT. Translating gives CSVATANTGELFF.